This T cell receptor beta chain is drawn from a study of blood T cell repertoires in COVID-19. Study overall: The cDNA or gDNA used as material had been derived from T cells, B-cell-depleted T cells, or PBMCs.

Germline V gene lookup returns CDR1 MNHEY and CDR2 SMNVEV (reference sequence). J gave up 0 bases and V 5 bases, and 0 bases lay outside the gene matches. This CDR3 region has 14 residues. Original processing methods: Amplifying reference gene primers gave estimates of nucleated cell counts. Repertoires were generated with immunoSEQ multiplex PCR, while TCRdb's copy carries only in-frame clones and drops some. Clonal size and the V and J genes are those of that table, whereas D and trimming came from the DNA. The sample holds almost 100,000 clones, around 86% seen once. The count of this clone is one.

The J gene is TRBJ2-1, the V gene TRBV27; 8 bases are shared with TRBD1. Sequencing was done on a sample of peripheral blood. This receptor was taken from a man aged 50-60 years with acute or convalescent COVID-19. DNA for the CDR3: TGTGCCAGCAGTACAGGGGGCTCCTACAATGAGCAGTTCTTC. It codes for CASSTGGSYNEQFF.